Below are 24 T cell receptor beta chains sequenced from a single sample in a study of blood T cell repertoires in COVID-19. Measured with immunoSEQ multiplex PCR; TCRdb has only the in-frame clones, and not every one. The sample records over 70,000 clones, about 92% being singletons. The sequenced sample was peripheral blood. These receptors were taken from a man aged 18 to 29 with COVID-19, enrolled during active disease.

The V and J genes are TRBV11-2 and TRBJ1-6, with TRBD1 as a possible D gene (6 bases). CDR1 is SGHAT, CDR2 FQNNGV, per germline. This CDR3 has 17 residues. The V end was cut by 0 bases, the J end by 5 bases, with 14 bases between. The CDR3 DNA reads TGTGCCAGCAGCTTAGAAGCAGGAGGGGGGGATAATTCACCCCTCCACTTT. Protein sequence: CASSLEAGGGDNSPLHF. Using reference TRBV11-2 and TRBJ1-6 for the parts outside the CDR3, the full variable domain is EAGVAQSPRYKIIEKRQSVAFWCNPISGHATLYWYQQILGQGPKLLIQFQNNGVVDDSQLPKDRFSAERLKGVDSTLKIQPAKLEDSAVYLCASSLEAGGGDNSPLHFGNGTRLTVT.

This chain joins TRBV6-5 and TRBJ2-7; 11 bases are shared with TRBD2. This CDR3 comprises 14 residues. Trimming removed 6 bases from V and 1 base from J; junction bases left unmatched: 2. CDR1 and CDR2 from the germline V gene are MNHEY and SVGAGI. The CDR3 loop reads CASSRTSGSYEQYF. The CDR3 DNA sequence: TGTGCCAGCAGCCGGACTAGCGGGTCCTACGAGCAGTACTTC.

This clone has only one observation. The chain links TRBV5-6 to TRBJ1-5; 7 bases align to TRBD1. Losses at the gene ends were 4 bases for V and 4 bases for J; bases not matched to a gene: 8. The CDR3 covers 15 residues. Germline-derived CDR1 and CDR2 are SGHDT and YYEEEE. The CDR3 nucleotides are TGTGCCAGCAGCCCTGGGACAGAAAATAATCAGCCCCAGCATTTT. Translating gives CASSPGTENNQPQHF.

The V and J genes are TRBV9 and TRBJ2-7; D is uncertain. The ends were cut back, 1 base at V and 13 bases at J, with 3 bases in the middle. The CDR3 is 8 amino acids. CDR1 SGDLS and CDR2 YYNGEE come from the germline V gene. Here the CDR3 reads CASSVLYF. The DNA for the CDR3 is TGTGCCAGCAGCGTACTCTACTTC.

A few counts support this clone. The CDR3 bases are TGTGCCAGCAGCGTAGCAGGGCCCGGGGAGCTGTTTTTT. Encoded protein: CASSVAGPGELFF. The chain links TRBV9 to TRBJ2-2; D might be TRBD1 (5 bases). V lost 0 bases and J 6 bases, leaving 6 bases between the germline ends. Germline CDR1 and CDR2: SGDLS and YYNGEE. This CDR3 region has 13 residues. The full variable domain, with the rest looked up from reference TRBV9 and TRBJ2-2, is DSGVTQTPKHLITATGQRVTLRCSPRSGDLSVYWYQQSLDQGLQFLIQYYNGEERAKGNILERFSAQQFPDLHSELNLSSLELGDSALYFCASSVAGPGELFFGEGSRLTVL.

The gene calls are TRBV10-3 and TRBJ1-2; the D gene is possibly TRBD1 (6 bases). The CDR3 runs to 14 residues. Germline V gene data show CDR1 as ENHRY and CDR2 as SYGVKD. V lost 0 bases, J lost 8 bases, and 13 bases lay in between. The CDR3 sequence is CAISESRGAQGYTF. In DNA, the CDR3 is TGTGCCATCAGTGAGTCGCGGGGGGCACAAGGCTACACCTTC.

The sample holds a few counts of this clone. The chain joins TRBV28 to TRBJ1-2; maybe TRBD1 (6 bases). The CDR3 has 14 residues. V was cut by 5 bases and J by 1 base, with 11 bases left in between. Germline V lookup: CDR1 MDHEN, CDR2 SYDVKM. The CDR3 DNA follows: TGTGCCAGCAGTAGACAGGTCCTTAACTATGGCTACACCTTC. Translation gives CASSRQVLNYGYTF.

This chain connects TRBV12-3 or TRBV12-4 to TRBJ1-5; 7 nucleotides match TRBD1. J gave up 6 bases and V 5 bases, and 4 bases lay outside the gene matches. The CDR3 extends over 13 amino acids. This CDR3 is CASSRTGGQPQHF. In DNA form, the CDR3 reads TGTGCCAGCAGTCGGACAGGTGGTCAGCCCCAGCATTTT.

This rearrangement joins TRBV6-1 to TRBJ2-6, with D possibly matching TRBD2 (6 bases). Germline CDR1 MNHNS, CDR2 SASEGT. Trimming removed 4 bases at V and 1 base at J, with 17 bases between. This CDR3 has 18 amino acids. CDR3 in amino acids: CASSVGLFGGSGANVLTF. In DNA form, the CDR3 reads TGTGCCAGCAGTGTCGGCCTCTTTGGAGGGTCTGGGGCCAACGTCCTGACTTTC.

V usage is TRBV15 and J usage is TRBJ2-7; no clear D. The CDR3 spans 15 residues. Germline CDR1 reads LNHNV; CDR2 reads YYDKDF (reference sequence). V lost 0 bases, J lost 3 bases, and 12 bases lay in between. The CDR3 reads CATSRDPRHNYEQYF. The CDR3 DNA reads as TGTGCCACCAGCAGAGACCCGCGACATAACTACGAGCAGTACTTC.

The V call is TRBV29-1, the J call TRBJ2-7; 11 nucleotides align to TRBD1. The CDR3 is 14 residues long. Losses at the gene ends were 0 bases for V and 3 bases for J; bases not matched to a gene: 1. CDR1 is SQVTM, CDR2 ANQGSEA, per germline. CDR3 sequence: CSVEEGTGGYEQYF. The CDR3, as DNA: TGCAGCGTTGAAGAGGGGACAGGGGGCTACGAGCAGTACTTC.

The V and J genes are TRBV27 and TRBJ1-5; tentatively, D is TRBD1 (5 bases). The germline V gene encodes CDR1 MNHEY and CDR2 SMNVEV (reference sequence). V dropped 5 bases and J dropped 2 bases, with 22 bases sitting between them. This CDR3 contains 18 residues. CDR3 loop: CASSVGTLRGGGNQPQHF. CDR3 nucleotides: TGTGCCAGCAGTGTGGGGACTCTCCGGGGAGGTGGCAATCAGCCCCAGCATTTT.

The V gene is TRBV29-1, the J gene TRBJ2-5; D perhaps matches TRBD1 (6 bases). The CDR3 is made up of 14 amino acids. The V end lost 6 bases, the J end lost 2 bases, and 16 bases lay between the germline ends. CDR1 is SQVTM, CDR2 ANQGSEA, per germline. DNA for the CDR3: TGCAGCGTGCAAGCAGGGCAGGGGCAAGAGACCCAGTACTTC. As protein: CSVQAGQGQETQYF.

In this sample, this clone turned up once. The V and J genes are TRBV13 and TRBJ1-3, with a possible D match to TRBD1 (6 bases). V gave up 8 bases and J gave up 4 bases, with 15 bases separating them. The germline gives CDR1 PRHDT, CDR2 FYEKMQ (reference sequence). This CDR3 comprises 14 residues. Written as DNA, the CDR3 is TGTGCCAGCGGCCCCACAGGGCTAGGAAACACCATATATTTT. Protein product: CASGPTGLGNTIYF.

The CDR3 region is CASSYYAGEGYEQYF. CDR3 in DNA: TGTGCCAGCAGTTACTATGCAGGGGAGGGGTACGAGCAGTACTTC. The V call is TRBV6-2 or TRBV6-3, the J call TRBJ2-7, with a possible D match to TRBD2 (7 bases). V was shortened by 1 base and J by 4 bases, with 14 bases between the two germline ends. The CDR3 length is 15 residues. The germline gives CDR1 MNHEY, CDR2 SVGEGT.

This chain uses TRBV4-2 with TRBJ2-5; 9 nucleotides line up with TRBD2. Germline V lookup: CDR1 LGHNA, CDR2 YNFKEQ. The CDR3 loop spans 17 amino acids. V dropped 1 base and J dropped 1; count of bases not matched to a gene: 7. The CDR3 loop is CASSQGRASGTQETQYF. CDR3 coding DNA: TGTGCCAGCAGCCAAGGACGGGCTAGCGGGACCCAAGAGACCCAGTACTTC.

This chain uses TRBV30 with TRBJ1-4; D may be TRBD1 (5 bases). Trimming stripped 2 bases from V and 17 bases from J, with 15 bases between. This CDR3 has 11 residues. Germline CDR1 and CDR2: GTSNPN and SVGIG (reference sequence). The CDR3 sequence is CAWSRGQTPFF. The DNA for the CDR3 is TGTGCCTGGAGTCGCGGACAAACCCCCTTTTTT.

This chain connects TRBV4-1 to TRBJ2-5; weak D call: TRBD1 (6 bases). Germline V gene lookup returns CDR1 MGHRA and CDR2 YSYEKL. The CDR3 length is 15 residues. Trimming cost V 0 bases and J 5 bases, with 13 bases left between them. DNA of the CDR3: TGCGCCAGCAGCCAAGAGGCCAGGGGTCTGGAGACCCAGTACTTC. It specifies CASSQEARGLETQYF.

The V call is TRBV30, the J call TRBJ2-1, with 10 bases fitting TRBD2. The germline V gene encodes CDR1 GTSNPN and CDR2 SVGIG (reference sequence). This CDR3 has 18 amino acids. Germline trimming cut 0 bases from V and 0 bases from J; bases unmatched to any gene: 8. In DNA, the CDR3 is TGTGCCTGGAGTGTTGGACTAGCGGAATTTTACTCCTACAATGAGCAGTTCTTC. It translates to CAWSVGLAEFYSYNEQFF.

This chain uses TRBV28 with TRBJ2-5, with D possibly matching TRBD1 (5 bases). Looked up from germline, CDR1 is MDHEN and CDR2 is SYDVKM. V lost 4 bases and J 0 bases, leaving 12 bases between the germline ends. The CDR3 totals 15 residues. Here the CDR3 reads CASSSMTAYQETQYF. In nucleotides, the CDR3 is TGTGCCAGCAGTTCGATGACAGCGTACCAAGAGACCCAGTACTTC.

The chain combines TRBV6-5 with TRBJ2-1; D gene uncertain. This CDR3 has 14 amino acids. Trimming took 2 bases from V and 9 from J, leaving 14 bases between them. Germline CDR1 and CDR2: MNHEY and SVGAGI. Written as DNA, the CDR3 is TGTGCCAGCAGTTACCTCCGTTGGCCCAGTGAGCAGTTCTTC. Residues: CASSYLRWPSEQFF.

This chain links TRBV2 with TRBJ2-7; 11 bases match TRBD2. The junction had 6 bases not matched to a gene; V was cut back by 6 bases and J by 2 bases. The CDR3 is 15 amino acids. Germline V gene data show CDR1 as SNHLY and CDR2 as FYNNEI. The CDR3 DNA is TGTGCCAGCAGAGCTAGCGGGAGGACTCCCTACGAGCAGTACTTC. Protein sequence: CASRASGRTPYEQYF.

The CDR3 sequence is CASSQMTSGKVYEQYF. DNA of the CDR3: TGTGCCAGCAGCCAAATGACTAGCGGGAAGGTCTACGAGCAGTACTTC. The chain is built from TRBV7-9 and TRBJ2-7; TRBD2 aligns across 11 bases. The CDR3 has 16 residues. CDR1 and CDR2 from the germline V gene are SEHNR and FQNEAQ (reference sequence). The ends lost 5 bases at V and 3 bases at J; junction bases unmatched: 9.

CDR3 DNA: TGCGCCAGCAGTGAATCGGTAGGGGGGGATTCACCCCTCCACTTT. Residues: CASSESVGGDSPLHF. V gene TRBV10-2 combines with J gene TRBJ1-6; perhaps TRBD1 as D (6 bases). V lost 3 bases, J lost 8 bases, and 14 bases lay in between. Germline-derived CDR1 and CDR2 are WSHSY and SAAADI. CDR3 length: 15 residues.